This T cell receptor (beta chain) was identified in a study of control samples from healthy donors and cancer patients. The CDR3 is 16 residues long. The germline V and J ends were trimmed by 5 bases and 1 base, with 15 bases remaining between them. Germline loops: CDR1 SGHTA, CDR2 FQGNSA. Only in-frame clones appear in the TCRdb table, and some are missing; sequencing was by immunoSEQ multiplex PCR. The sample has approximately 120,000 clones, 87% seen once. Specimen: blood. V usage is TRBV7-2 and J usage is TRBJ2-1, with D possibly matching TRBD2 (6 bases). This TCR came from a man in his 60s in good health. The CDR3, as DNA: TGTGCCAGCAGCCTCGAATCGGGGGTATCCTACAATGAGCAGTTCTTC. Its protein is CASSLESGVSYNEQFF.